These 15 T cell receptor beta chains share one sample of origin, sequenced in a study of CD8 T cells in ankylosing spondylitis. TCRdb passed the 5' RACE reads through MiXCR, listing each CDR3 protein once. Among approximately 350,000 distinct CDR3 sequences listed, roughly 14% were seen once. Sequenced: blood, either unsorted or a sorted T cell fraction (not recorded which). These receptors all come from a male donor with ankylosing spondylitis or in good health (not recorded which).

In this sample, this clonotype turned up many times. The chain recombines TRBV12-3 or TRBV12-4 with TRBJ2-7; D is unclear. V dropped 2 bases and J dropped 2 bases, with 7 bases sitting between them. The CDR3 runs to 13 residues. The DNA of the CDR3 is TGTGCCAGCAGTTTATCCACTCCCTACGAGCAGTACTTC. It yields the protein CASSLSTPYEQYF.

Ten or more counts support this clonotype. The chain uses TRBV5-1 and TRBJ1-2; no clear D. This CDR3 contains 15 residues. Germline V gene lookup returns CDR1 SGHRS and CDR2 YFSETQ. Trimming shortened V by 4 bases and J by 1 base, and 14 bases separated the two germline ends. The CDR3 here is CASSPTPGDNYGYTF. Here the CDR3 DNA reads TGCGCCAGCAGCCCGACCCCCGGGGATAACTATGGCTACACCTTC.

The sample holds a few counts of this clonotype. V gene TRBV5-6 combines with J gene TRBJ1-6; 10 bases agree with TRBD1. Germline V gives CDR1 SGHDT, CDR2 YYEEEE. The CDR3 is 17 amino acids. V lost 4 bases to trimming and J lost 8 bases; unmatched junction nucleotides: 12. CDR3 sequence reads: CASSVPGQGLRDSPLHF. The DNA of the CDR3 is TGTGCCAGCAGCGTTCCGGGACAGGGGCTTAGAGATTCACCCCTCCACTTT.

The chain couples TRBV5-1 to TRBJ2-3; D remains ambiguous. Looked up from germline, CDR1 is SGHRS and CDR2 is YFSETQ. The CDR3 extends over 14 amino acids. Trimming cost V 1 base and J 4 bases, with 10 bases left between them. The CDR3 here is CASSLREAADTQYF. The CDR3 nucleotides read TGCGCCAGCAGCTTGAGGGAAGCAGCAGATACGCAGTATTTT.

This clonotype was found once. V is TRBV6-2 or TRBV6-3 and J is TRBJ2-1, with TRBD2 matching over 7 bases. This CDR3 region has 12 residues. The germline V gene encodes CDR1 MNHEY and CDR2 SVGEGT. Trimming cost V 5 bases and J 14 bases; bases outside gene matches: 9. The DNA of the CDR3 is TGTGCCAGCAGTACCCCAACGGGGAGGGAGTTCTTC. As protein: CASSTPTGREFF.

Here the CDR3 DNA reads TGCGCCAGCGGGACAGACCTCTACGAGCAGTACTTC. It codes for CASGTDLYEQYF. This sequence joins TRBV5-1 and TRBJ2-7, with 7 bases lining up with TRBD1. In germline, CDR1 is SGHRS, CDR2 YFSETQ. This CDR3 region has 12 residues. V trimming: 7 bases; J trimming: 3 bases; junction bases outside the gene matches: 4.

This chain uses TRBV3-1 with TRBJ2-2; the D call may be TRBD1 or TRBD2 (5 bases each). Germline V lookup: CDR1 LGHDT, CDR2 YNNKEL (reference sequence). The V gene lost 6 bases and the J gene lost 1 base, with 12 bases spanning the gap. This CDR3 region has 15 residues. CDR3 sequence: CASSPRGRNTGELFF. In DNA form, the CDR3 reads TGTGCCAGCAGTCCCCGGGGCAGGAACACCGGGGAGCTGTTTTTT.

The chain links TRBV7-2 to TRBJ1-2, with D tentatively TRBD1 (5 bases). The germline CDR1 and CDR2 sequences are SGHTA and FQGNSA. Trimming removed 1 base at V and 8 bases at J, with 11 bases between. The CDR3 covers 13 residues. CDR3 sequence: CASSLVGPGGYTF. The CDR3 coding sequence is TGTGCCAGCAGCTTAGTGGGGCCCGGGGGCTACACCTTC.

The gene calls are TRBV7-2 and TRBJ2-4; a weak D match, TRBD2 (5 bases). This CDR3 has 12 amino acids. The V end lost 3 bases, the J end lost 8 bases, and 8 bases lay between the germline ends. Germline V lookup: CDR1 SGHTA, CDR2 FQGNSA. CDR3 amino acids: CASSFSADIQYF. The CDR3 nucleotides are TGTGCCAGCAGCTTTAGCGCGGACATTCAGTACTTC.

This clonotype was counted between two and nine times. The chain couples TRBV5-1 to TRBJ2-7; 7 bases line up with TRBD1. The CDR3 extends over 14 amino acids. CDR1 is SGHRS, CDR2 YFSETQ, per germline. V trimming: 4 bases; J trimming: 2 bases; junction bases outside the gene matches: 6. In nucleotides, the CDR3 is TGCGCCAGCAGCCAACGACAGGGACCCTACGAGCAGTACTTC. Translating it yields CASSQRQGPYEQYF. The full variable domain, its missing parts supplied by reference TRBV5-1 and TRBJ2-7, is KAGVTQTPRYLIKTRGQQVTLSCSPISGHRSVSWYQQTPGQGLQFLFEYFSETQRNKGNFPGRFSGRQFSNSRSEMNVSTLELGDSALYLCASSQRQGPYEQYFGPGTRLTVT.

V and J are TRBV4-2 and TRBJ2-1; a weak D match, TRBD2 (6 bases). The CDR3 spans 16 residues. V was pared by 1 base and J by 1 base, with 11 bases between. Germline V gene data show CDR1 as LGHNA and CDR2 as YNFKEQ. In nucleotides, the CDR3 is TGTGCCAGCAGCCAAGTCGGTAGCGGTTCCTACAATGAGCAGTTCTTC. It encodes CASSQVGSGSYNEQFF.

This clonotype was picked up a small number of times. This chain connects TRBV7-2 to TRBJ1-4, with D possibly matching TRBD1 (5 bases). Germline assignment: CDR1 SGHTA and CDR2 FQGNSA. CDR3 length: 14 amino acids. V lost 5 bases, J lost 12 bases, and 19 bases lay in between. CDR3 residues: CASSAGVFLGELFF. The DNA for the CDR3 is TGTGCCAGCAGCGCGGGCGTGTTTCTGGGGGAACTGTTTTTT.

This clonotype was found a few times. The rearrangement joins TRBV5-1 to TRBJ2-1; D call uncertain. V dropped 0 bases and J dropped 7 bases, with 5 bases sitting between them. The CDR3 consists of 12 residues. CDR1 SGHRS and CDR2 YFSETQ come from the germline V gene. CDR3 sequence (DNA): TGCGCCAGCAGCTTGGAGATTAATGAGCAGTTCTTC. The encoded protein is CASSLEINEQFF.

This chain links TRBV5-1 with TRBJ2-1, with 8 bases matching TRBD2. Germline CDR1 reads SGHRS; CDR2 reads YFSETQ. The CDR3 covers 15 residues. J gave up 7 bases and V 0 bases, and 6 bases lay outside the gene matches. CDR3 in DNA: TGCGCCAGCAGCTTGGAAATAGCGGGGAATAATGAGCAGTTCTTC. Amino acids: CASSLEIAGNNEQFF.

This clonotype is medium-sized (0.01 to 0.1%) in the sample. V usage is TRBV2 and J usage is TRBJ2-5, with 8 bases that match TRBD2. CDR3 size: 15 residues. Trimming removed 4 bases from V and 0 bases from J; junction bases left unmatched: 4. Germline V lookup: CDR1 SNHLY, CDR2 FYNNEI. In DNA, the CDR3 is TGTGCCAGCAGTGGGGCGGGAGGCAACCAAGAGACCCAGTACTTC. This encodes CASSGAGGNQETQYF.